These T cell receptor beta chains were read from a single sample in a study of OX40 agonist ivuxolimab in advanced cancers. Here immunoSEQ multiplex PCR was the method, and the copy in TCRdb shows in-frame clones only, minus some. The sample yields 100,000 or so clones, 70% to 90% seen once. The source was CD4+ or CD8+ T cells sorted from blood, collected in a trial of the OX40 agonist ivuxolimab. The source is an adult with an advanced solid tumor such as melanoma, head and neck, liver or kidney cancer. Both conserved end residues are part of each CDR3. D genes are given only for firm matches. Expanded clones get a size class; other rows say once, few or many, or leave the size out.

v_gene	abundance	j_gene	d_gene	CDR3nt	CDR3aa
TRBV6-4	NA	TRBJ2-7	TRBD2	TGTGCCAGCAGTGACTCGGGACTAGCGAATACCTACGAGCAGTACTTC	CASSDSGLANTYEQYF
TRBV7-9	once	TRBJ2-1	NA	TGTGCCAGCAGCTTCAGAACTAGCTCCTACAATGAGCAGTTCTTC	CASSFRTSSYNEQFF
TRBV11-2	NA	TRBJ1-4	NA	TGTGCCAGCAGCTTAGGTGGAGGGACAAAACTGTTTTTT	CASSLGGGTKLFF
TRBV6-5	NA	TRBJ2-3	NA	TGTGCCAGTCATGAACAGGGCTTAGATACGCAGTATTTT	CASHEQGLDTQYF
TRBV9	NA	TRBJ1-2	NA	TGTGCCAGCAGCGTAGCTTACCGCTACACCTTC	CASSVAYRYTF
TRBV6-5	NA	TRBJ2-1	NA	TGTGCCAGCAGCCGGCCCCCCGAGCCCAATGAGCAGTTCTTC	CASSRPPEPNEQFF
TRBV9	medium-sized	TRBJ1-3	NA	TGTGCCAGCAGCGGCAAAAAAGCTTCCGGAAACACCATATATTTT	CASSGKKASGNTIYF
TRBV30	few	TRBJ1-2	NA	TGTGCCTGGGATAGCGAGCGAGGCTACACCTTC	CAWDSERGYTF
TRBV6-1	NA	TRBJ2-1	TRBD1	TGTGCCAGCAGAGCCGACAGGGGTCTATACAATGAGCAGTTCTTC	CASRADRGLYNEQFF
TRBV4-1	NA	TRBJ1-5	NA	TGCGCCAGCAGCCAAGATCTGAGGCAGCCCCAGCATTTT	CASSQDLRQPQHF
TRBV19	NA	TRBJ1-5	NA	TGTGCCAGTAGTATCACGGTTCCGGGCTATCAGCCCCAGCATTTT	CASSITVPGYQPQHF
TRBV21-1	NA	TRBJ1-2	NA	TGTGCCAGCAGCAAATTAGGCGGAAGTCTCTATGGCTACACCTTC	CASSKLGGSLYGYTF
TRBV6-1	NA	TRBJ2-5	NA	TGTGCCAGCAGATCGCAAGAGACCCAGTACTTC	CASRSQETQYF
TRBV5-1	once	TRBJ2-3	TRBD1	TGCGCCAGCAGCTTGGACAGGGGTTCCTCAGATACGCAGTATTTT	CASSLDRGSSDTQYF
TRBV5-5	NA	TRBJ1-2	NA	TGTGCCAGCAGCTTAATCCCCGGGGATGGCTACACCTTC	CASSLIPGDGYTF
TRBV6-5	NA	TRBJ2-1	NA	TGTGCCAGCAGTCGACCTTTAGCGAGGTACAATGAGCAGTTCTTC	CASSRPLARYNEQFF
TRBV15	NA	TRBJ2-7	NA	TGTGCCACCAGCATAGATATCGGACGGCGCGAGCAGTACTTC	CATSIDIGRREQYF
TRBV5-8	NA	TRBJ1-5	TRBD1	TGTGCCAGCAGCTTAAAAAGGGACAGGGTCGCTTTTCAGCCCCAGCATTTT	CASSLKRDRVAFQPQHF
TRBV11-1	NA	TRBJ2-2	NA	TGTGCCAGCAGCTTAATGCGAAACACCGGGGAGCTGTTTTTT	CASSLMRNTGELFF
TRBV19	NA	TRBJ2-3	NA	TGTGCCAGTAGTCCCCGCAGGGCGAGCGTTCCAGATACGCAGTATTTT	CASSPRRASVPDTQYF
TRBV11-2	NA	TRBJ1-1	NA	TGTGCCAGCAGCTTAGTGGACGTCGGCACTGAAGCTTTCTTT	CASSLVDVGTEAFF
TRBV5-1	NA	TRBJ1-4	NA	TGCGCCAGCAGCCGTTCGGGGCTGAATGAAAAACTGTTTTTT	CASSRSGLNEKLFF
TRBV5-1	NA	TRBJ2-7	TRBD1	TGCGCCAGCAGCACCGGGACAGGGGGTTCGAACGAGCAGTACTTC	CASSTGTGGSNEQYF
TRBV5-6	few	TRBJ2-7	NA	TGTGCCAGCAGCTTGTGGAGCGGATCGATCTCCTACGAGCAGTACTTC	CASSLWSGSISYEQYF
TRBV19	NA	TRBJ1-5	TRBD1	TGTGCCAGTAGGGACAGGGAAAATAGCAATCAGCCCCAGCATTTT	CASRDRENSNQPQHF
TRBV18	NA	TRBJ1-5	NA	TGTGCCAGCTCAAAGGACAAAAATCAGCCCCAGCATTTT	CASSKDKNQPQHF
TRBV7-9	NA	TRBJ2-3	NA	TGTGCCAGCAGCTTTTTGGCTAGCGGCACAGATACGCAGTATTTT	CASSFLASGTDTQYF
TRBV5-1	NA	TRBJ2-1	TRBD1	TGCGCCAGCAGCTTGGATGCAGCAGGGGGATACAATGAGCAGTTCTTC	CASSLDAAGGYNEQFF
TRBV21-1	once	TRBJ2-5	NA	TGTGCCAGCAGCAACGGTCCTACCGGGACTAGCGGAGAAGAGACCCAGTACTTC	CASSNGPTGTSGEETQYF
TRBV19	NA	TRBJ1-1	NA	TGTGCCACCAGTAGACCGGCCGAGCGATACACTGAAGCTTTCTTT	CATSRPAERYTEAFF
TRBV6-6	NA	TRBJ2-5	NA	TGTGCCACAATGTTAGGGGCCCAAGAGACCCAGTACTTC	CATMLGAQETQYF
TRBV7-2	NA	TRBJ2-1	TRBD2	TGTGCCAGCAGCTTAGTAGCGGGAGGGTACAATGAGCAGTTCTTC	CASSLVAGGYNEQFF
TRBV5-1	NA	TRBJ2-3	NA	TGCGCCAGCAGCTTAGGTAACGCAGATACGCAGTATTTT	CASSLGNADTQYF
TRBV7-3	few	TRBJ1-3	NA	TGTGCCAGCAGCCGCGACGGGGCGGGAAACACCATATATTTT	CASSRDGAGNTIYF
TRBV6-5	NA	TRBJ1-5	NA	TGTGCCAGCAGTTACGGCGGCGGTAGCAATCAGCCCCAGCATTTT	CASSYGGGSNQPQHF
TRBV6-7	NA	TRBJ1-5	NA	TGTGCCAGCAGTTATCCGACAGCGGACAATCAGCCCCAGCATTTT	CASSYPTADNQPQHF
TRBV27	NA	TRBJ2-2	NA	TGTGCCAGCAGTTTCCGGGGCCTGAACACCGGGGAGCTGTTTTTT	CASSFRGLNTGELFF
TRBV5-1	NA	TRBJ1-1	NA	TGCGCCAGCAGCTTGGACATTGCGAACACTGAAGCTTTCTTT	CASSLDIANTEAFF
TRBV2	NA	TRBJ2-1	TRBD1	TGTGCCAGCACCTCCGGGACAGGGGGCAATGAGCAGTTCTTC	CASTSGTGGNEQFF
TRBV28	NA	TRBJ2-1	TRBD2	TGTGCCAGCAGTTTTGGGGGGAGGGTTAACAATGAGCAGTTCTTC	CASSFGGRVNNEQFF
TRBV4-2	NA	TRBJ2-3	NA	TGTGCCAGCAGCCAAGATCCTCTCGGTAGCACAGATACGCAGTATTTT	CASSQDPLGSTDTQYF
TRBV5-1	NA	TRBJ1-1	NA	TGCGCCAGCAGCTTGGTCCCAGAACGTACAGCTTTCTTT	CASSLVPERTAFF
TRBV5-4	NA	TRBJ1-4	TRBD1	TGTGCCAGCAGCCTGGACAGGGCTGGTGAAAAACTGTTTTTT	CASSLDRAGEKLFF
TRBV7-8	once	TRBJ1-1	NA	TGTGCCAGCAGCCCACAGATGAACACTGAAGCTTTCTTT	CASSPQMNTEAFF
TRBV11-2	NA	TRBJ2-3	TRBD2	TGTGCCAGCAGCCGAGGCGGGGCGGGGGCAGATACGCAGTATTTT	CASSRGGAGADTQYF
TRBV7-8	NA	TRBJ2-5	TRBD2	TGTGCCAGCAGCTTAGGCTGGCTAGCGGGAGGGGGGCTAGAGACCCAGTACTTC	CASSLGWLAGGGLETQYF
TRBV7-3	NA	TRBJ2-3	TRBD2	TGTGCCAGCAGCTTGGGAGGGTCAAGGACAGATACGCAGTATTTT	CASSLGGSRTDTQYF
TRBV5-1	NA	TRBJ2-2	TRBD2	TGCGCCAGCAGCAGAGGGACTAGCGGGAGCACCGGGGAGCTGTTTTTT	CASSRGTSGSTGELFF
TRBV7-3	NA	TRBJ2-2	TRBD2	TGTGCCAGCAGCTCCCTCGGGCGGGAGGGCGGCACCGGGGAGCTGTTTTTT	CASSSLGREGGTGELFF
TRBV6-5	NA	TRBJ1-5	TRBD1	TGTGCCAGCAGACGGGACAGCTACAATCAGCCCCAGCATTTT	CASRRDSYNQPQHF
TRBV9	NA	TRBJ1-2	NA	TGTGCCAGCAGCGCGGGACTTGGGGGCTACACCTTC	CASSAGLGGYTF
TRBV11-2	NA	TRBJ2-3	NA	TGTGCCAGCAGCTTAGGGTCCTCAGGGATGGTTACAGATACGCAGTATTTT	CASSLGSSGMVTDTQYF
TRBV6-1	once	TRBJ2-7	NA	TGTGCCAGCAGTCGGCCCAGTTCCTTTGAGCAGTACTTC	CASSRPSSFEQYF
TRBV6-5	NA	TRBJ1-1	NA	TGTGCCAGCAGTTACGGCGGCAGGGTGACTGAAGCTTTCTTT	CASSYGGRVTEAFF
TRBV30	NA	TRBJ2-1	NA	TGTGCCTGGACCCCCTCACCGGGAGACAATGAGCAGTTCTTC	CAWTPSPGDNEQFF
TRBV19	NA	TRBJ2-2	TRBD2	TGTGCCAGTAGTATAAGGTCTAGCGGGACTGCAGACGGGGAGCTGTTTTTT	CASSIRSSGTADGELFF
TRBV19	NA	TRBJ1-3	TRBD1	TGTGCCAGTAATCCGGACAGGGGCTCTGGAAACACCATATATTTT	CASNPDRGSGNTIYF
TRBV5-5	NA	TRBJ2-4	NA	TGTGCCAGCAGCTTGGGACCGGAGTCGGGAAACATTCAGTACTTC	CASSLGPESGNIQYF
TRBV5-4	NA	TRBJ1-6	TRBD1	TGTGCCAGCAGCCAGACAGGGTATAATTCACCCCTCCACTTT	CASSQTGYNSPLHF